This T cell receptor (beta chain) was found in a study of shared T cell receptors in the human thymus. Using immunoSEQ multiplex PCR, the repertoire was profiled, and TCRdb retains in-frame clones only, with some absent. The table lists approximately 660,000 clones, roughly 88% of them singletons. This clone came up a few times. The V and J ends lost 3 bases and 1 base respectively, with 9 bases between them. The CDR3 sequence is 14 residues long. Per the germline V gene, CDR1 is LNHDA and CDR2 is SQIVND (reference sequence). This same sample was also part of a study on human thymus T cells.

The V gene is TRBV19, the J gene TRBJ1-1, with unresolved D. Sequencing was done on a sample of thymocytes. This clonotype was obtained from a boy under two years old with a congenital heart defect. CDR3 sequence reads: CASSIAVKNTEAFF. CDR3 DNA: TGTGCCAGTAGTATCGCAGTAAAGAACACTGAAGCTTTCTTT.